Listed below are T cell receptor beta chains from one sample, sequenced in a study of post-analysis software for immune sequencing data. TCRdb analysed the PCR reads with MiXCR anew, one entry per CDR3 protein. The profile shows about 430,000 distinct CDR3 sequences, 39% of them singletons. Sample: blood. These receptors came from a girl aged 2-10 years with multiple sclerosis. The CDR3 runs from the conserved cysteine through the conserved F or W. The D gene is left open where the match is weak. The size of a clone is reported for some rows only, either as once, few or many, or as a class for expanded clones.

CDR3 DNA: TGCGCCAGCAGCCAAGTCGGCCACGGGACTGAAGCTTTCTTT
CDR3 protein: CASSQVGHGTEAFF
CDR3 length: 14
J gene: TRBJ1-1
clone size: .
V gene: TRBV4-3
D gene: .

CDR3 DNA: TGCGCCAGCGGTAGCGGGGGGGCCCTAGCCAAAAACATTCAGTACTTC
CDR3 protein: CASGSGGALAKNIQYF
CDR3 length: 16
J gene: TRBJ2-4
clone size: few
V gene: TRBV4-1
D gene: TRBD2

CDR3 DNA: TGCGCCAGCAGCCAAGTTATCCCGCGGCACCGCCAAGAGACCCAGTACTTC
CDR3 protein: CASSQVIPRHRQETQYF
CDR3 length: 17
J gene: TRBJ2-5
clone size: .
V gene: TRBV4-1
D gene: .

CDR3 DNA: TGTGCCAGCAGGGAAGTGGCAGAGTCGAAGCAGTTCTTC
CDR3 protein: CASREVAESKQFF
CDR3 length: 13
J gene: TRBJ2-1
clone size: .
V gene: TRBV7-9
D gene: .

CDR3 DNA: TGTGCCAGCAGCGTTAGGGACGGTCCGGGATGGGGCTACACCTTC
CDR3 protein: CASSVRDGPGWGYTF
CDR3 length: 15
J gene: TRBJ1-2
clone size: few
V gene: TRBV21-1
D gene: .

CDR3 DNA: TGCAGTGCCCGACAGACAGGGGCTAGGACTGAAGCTTTCTTT
CDR3 protein: CSARQTGARTEAFF
CDR3 length: 14
J gene: TRBJ1-1
clone size: few
V gene: TRBV20-1
D gene: TRBD1

CDR3 DNA: TGTGCCAGCAGCTTAACTACATCCGCTGAAGCTTTCTTT
CDR3 protein: CASSLTTSAEAFF
CDR3 length: 13
J gene: TRBJ1-1
clone size: .
V gene: TRBV7-6
D gene: .

CDR3 DNA: TGTGCCAGCAGTTTTTCCTCCGGGGATAGCTCCTACGAGCAGTACTTC
CDR3 protein: CASSFSSGDSSYEQYF
CDR3 length: 16
J gene: TRBJ2-7
clone size: once
V gene: TRBV27
D gene: .

CDR3 DNA: TGTGCCAGCAGCCCCGAACGGTCGGCCGGAATGCAGTTCTTC
CDR3 protein: CASSPERSAGMQFF
CDR3 length: 14
J gene: TRBJ2-1
clone size: .
V gene: TRBV7-8
D gene: .

CDR3 DNA: TGTGCCAGCAAAATGGGACGACACAGGAACACTGAAGCTTTCTTT
CDR3 protein: CASKMGRHRNTEAFF
CDR3 length: 15
J gene: TRBJ1-1
clone size: .
V gene: TRBV6-5
D gene: .

CDR3 DNA: TGTGCCAGCAGTTTGGGGCCCCACACTGAAGCTTTCTTT
CDR3 protein: CASSLGPHTEAFF
CDR3 length: 13
J gene: TRBJ1-1
clone size: few
V gene: TRBV28
D gene: .

CDR3 DNA: TGTGCCAGCGGTGCGGACAGGGGGCATACCGGGGAGCTGTTTTTT
CDR3 protein: CASGADRGHTGELFF
CDR3 length: 15
J gene: TRBJ2-2
clone size: .
V gene: TRBV2
D gene: TRBD1

CDR3 DNA: TGTGCCAGCAGTCCTCAATTACTAGCCTCCACAGGCGGGGAGCTGTTTTTT
CDR3 protein: CASSPQLLASTGGELFF
CDR3 length: 17
J gene: TRBJ2-2
clone size: .
V gene: TRBV6-2/TRBV6-3
D gene: .

CDR3 DNA: TGTGCCAGCAGCATCCGGGACAATGAGCAGTTCTTC
CDR3 protein: CASSIRDNEQFF
CDR3 length: 12
J gene: TRBJ2-1
clone size: .
V gene: TRBV2
D gene: .

CDR3 DNA: TGTGCCAGCAGCCGTATTAGCGGGAGTGGGTCCTACGAGCAGTACTTC
CDR3 protein: CASSRISGSGSYEQYF
CDR3 length: 16
J gene: TRBJ2-7
clone size: .
V gene: TRBV6-6
D gene: TRBD2

CDR3 DNA: TGTGCCAGCAGACGCCAGGGGACTACTAATGAAAAACTGTTTTTT
CDR3 protein: CASRRQGTTNEKLFF
CDR3 length: 15
J gene: TRBJ1-4
clone size: .
V gene: TRBV7-9
D gene: .

CDR3 DNA: TGTGCCAGCAGCTCAGCAGGGAACACCGGGGAGCTGTTTTTT
CDR3 protein: CASSSAGNTGELFF
CDR3 length: 14
J gene: TRBJ2-2
clone size: .
V gene: TRBV7-9
D gene: .

CDR3 DNA: TGTGCCAGCAGCCGCGCCTCAGGTGGACTAGTGATAAATGAGCAGTTCTTC
CDR3 protein: CASSRASGGLVINEQFF
CDR3 length: 17
J gene: TRBJ2-1
clone size: few
V gene: TRBV6-1
D gene: TRBD2

CDR3 DNA: TGTGCCAGCAGCCCCTCCGGGACAGAGAACACTGAAGCTTTCTTT
CDR3 protein: CASSPSGTENTEAFF
CDR3 length: 15
J gene: TRBJ1-1
clone size: .
V gene: TRBV4-2
D gene: TRBD1

CDR3 DNA: TGTGCCAGTAGTATGTGGGGGAATGAGCAGTTCTTC
CDR3 protein: CASSMWGNEQFF
CDR3 length: 12
J gene: TRBJ2-1
clone size: once
V gene: TRBV19
D gene: .

CDR3 DNA: TGCAGCGTTGACCTAGCGGGGGGCGGCACAGATACGCAGTATTTT
CDR3 protein: CSVDLAGGGTDTQYF
CDR3 length: 15
J gene: TRBJ2-3
clone size: .
V gene: TRBV29-1
D gene: TRBD2

CDR3 DNA: TGTGCCAGCAGTGAATTCGTAGCACCTAGCACAGATACGCAGTATTTT
CDR3 protein: CASSEFVAPSTDTQYF
CDR3 length: 16
J gene: TRBJ2-3
clone size: few
V gene: TRBV6-1
D gene: .

CDR3 DNA: TGTGCCAGCAGCCAAGACGGGACAGGGGGGAAAGAGACCCAGTACTTC
CDR3 protein: CASSQDGTGGKETQYF
CDR3 length: 16
J gene: TRBJ2-5
clone size: .
V gene: TRBV4-2
D gene: TRBD1

CDR3 DNA: TGTGCCAGCAACTTAGTGAGCACTGCCTACGAGCAGTACTTC
CDR3 protein: CASNLVSTAYEQYF
CDR3 length: 14
J gene: TRBJ2-7
clone size: .
V gene: TRBV7-2
D gene: .

CDR3 DNA: TGCGCCAGCAGCCAAGTAGGTCGGGGGATGATGACTGAAGCTTTCTTT
CDR3 protein: CASSQVGRGMMTEAFF
CDR3 length: 16
J gene: TRBJ1-1
clone size: .
V gene: TRBV4-1
D gene: .

CDR3 DNA: TGTGCCAGCAGCTTAGGTGACAGGGGAGCGATATACACTGAAGCTTTCTTT
CDR3 protein: CASSLGDRGAIYTEAFF
CDR3 length: 17
J gene: TRBJ1-1
clone size: once
V gene: TRBV7-8
D gene: TRBD1

CDR3 DNA: TGTGCCAGCAGTCGTAGCGGAATTACCTACGAGCAGTACTTC
CDR3 protein: CASSRSGITYEQYF
CDR3 length: 14
J gene: TRBJ2-7
clone size: .
V gene: TRBV6-1
D gene: .

CDR3 DNA: TGCAGTGCTAGCGTAGTCCTTGATGGGTACGAGCAGTACTTC
CDR3 protein: CSASVVLDGYEQYF
CDR3 length: 14
J gene: TRBJ2-7
clone size: few
V gene: TRBV20-1
D gene: .

CDR3 DNA: TGTGCCAGCAGTCTTAACGGACTAGACTTCTACGAGCAGTACTTC
CDR3 protein: CASSLNGLDFYEQYF
CDR3 length: 15
J gene: TRBJ2-7
clone size: .
V gene: TRBV6-6
D gene: TRBD2

CDR3 DNA: TGTGCCAGCGGGTATAGCAATCAGCCCCAGCATTTT
CDR3 protein: CASGYSNQPQHF
CDR3 length: 12
J gene: TRBJ1-5
clone size: .
V gene: TRBV12-3/TRBV12-4
D gene: .

CDR3 DNA: TGTGCCAGCAGCCCTCCGGCTAGCGAGGAGAACATTCAGTACTTC
CDR3 protein: CASSPPASEENIQYF
CDR3 length: 15
J gene: TRBJ2-4
clone size: .
V gene: TRBV7-9
D gene: .

CDR3 DNA: TGCAGTGCTCCCGAGACAGAAGGGGGTGAGCAGTTCTTC
CDR3 protein: CSAPETEGGEQFF
CDR3 length: 13
J gene: TRBJ2-1
clone size: .
V gene: TRBV20-1
D gene: .

CDR3 DNA: TGCGCCAGCAGCCACACGGCGAGGGCTGAAGCTTTCTTT
CDR3 protein: CASSHTARAEAFF
CDR3 length: 13
J gene: TRBJ1-1
clone size: once
V gene: TRBV4-1
D gene: .

CDR3 DNA: TGTGCCACTAAGTATAGACTAGACCAAGAGACCCAGTACTTC
CDR3 protein: CATKYRLDQETQYF
CDR3 length: 14
J gene: TRBJ2-5
clone size: few
V gene: TRBV15
D gene: .

CDR3 DNA: TGTGCCAGCAGCTTAGCCCTGGGACTAGCGGGAGGGAATGAGCAGTTCTTC
CDR3 protein: CASSLALGLAGGNEQFF
CDR3 length: 17
J gene: TRBJ2-1
clone size: once
V gene: TRBV7-9
D gene: TRBD2

CDR3 DNA: TGTGCCAGCAGTCTCACAGGGGGGAAACTGTTTTTT
CDR3 protein: CASSLTGGKLFF
CDR3 length: 12
J gene: TRBJ1-4
clone size: .
V gene: TRBV28
D gene: TRBD1

CDR3 DNA: TGTGCCAGCAGAAAACGGAGTGGGGGCTACACCTTC
CDR3 protein: CASRKRSGGYTF
CDR3 length: 12
J gene: TRBJ1-2
clone size: .
V gene: TRBV2
D gene: .

CDR3 DNA: TGTGCCAGCAGCTTAAGTGGCAGGGGTCCCTCCTACGAGCAGTACTTC
CDR3 protein: CASSLSGRGPSYEQYF
CDR3 length: 16
J gene: TRBJ2-7
clone size: few
V gene: TRBV7-2
D gene: .

CDR3 DNA: TGTGCCAGCAGTCCCTGGATTAGGACAGCAAGCACAGATACGCAGTATTTT
CDR3 protein: CASSPWIRTASTDTQYF
CDR3 length: 17
J gene: TRBJ2-3
clone size: few
V gene: TRBV28
D gene: .

CDR3 DNA: TGTGCCAGCAGCTCTCGGACAGGAAGCTCCTATAATTCACCCCTCCACTTT
CDR3 protein: CASSSRTGSSYNSPLHF
CDR3 length: 17
J gene: TRBJ1-6
clone size: .
V gene: TRBV5-6
D gene: TRBD1

CDR3 DNA: TGCAGTGCTAGAGATCTTACTAGGGGAAACGAGCAGTACTTC
CDR3 protein: CSARDLTRGNEQYF
CDR3 length: 14
J gene: TRBJ2-7
clone size: .
V gene: TRBV20-1
D gene: .

CDR3 DNA: TGTGCCAGCAGTTCACGCAAAGCGGGAGATCCCTACGAGCAGTACTTC
CDR3 protein: CASSSRKAGDPYEQYF
CDR3 length: 16
J gene: TRBJ2-7
clone size: once
V gene: TRBV11-1
D gene: TRBD2

CDR3 DNA: TGCAGCGTTAAGGGCGGTGGCAATCAGCCCCAGCATTTT
CDR3 protein: CSVKGGGNQPQHF
CDR3 length: 13
J gene: TRBJ1-5
clone size: few
V gene: TRBV29-1
D gene: .

CDR3 DNA: TGCGCCAGCAGCTTTGTGGACAATAATGAAAAACTGTTTTTT
CDR3 protein: CASSFVDNNEKLFF
CDR3 length: 14
J gene: TRBJ1-4
clone size: few
V gene: TRBV5-1
D gene: .

CDR3 DNA: TGCGCCAGCAGCCTGACAGGCTTAAATGGCTACACCTTC
CDR3 protein: CASSLTGLNGYTF
CDR3 length: 13
J gene: TRBJ1-2
clone size: .
V gene: TRBV4-3
D gene: .

CDR3 DNA: TGTGCCAGCAGTCCCCGGACAGGGCACGCGTCGGCGGGCTACACCTTC
CDR3 protein: CASSPRTGHASAGYTF
CDR3 length: 16
J gene: TRBJ1-2
clone size: .
V gene: TRBV27
D gene: TRBD1

CDR3 DNA: TGTGCCAGCAGCGCCGGGACAGGTCCAAACTACGAGCAGTACTTC
CDR3 protein: CASSAGTGPNYEQYF
CDR3 length: 15
J gene: TRBJ2-7
clone size: .
V gene: TRBV7-2
D gene: TRBD1

CDR3 DNA: TGCGCCAGCAGCTTGTTAGGGGGCGTGCATCAGCCCCAGCATTTT
CDR3 protein: CASSLLGGVHQPQHF
CDR3 length: 15
J gene: TRBJ1-5
clone size: few
V gene: TRBV5-1
D gene: TRBD1

CDR3 DNA: TGTGCCAGCAGCTTAAGGCAAGCAATCCTCTTGTCTGGGGCCAACGTCCTGACTTTC
CDR3 protein: CASSLRQAILLSGANVLTF
CDR3 length: 19
J gene: TRBJ2-6
clone size: .
V gene: TRBV7-2
D gene: .